These 9 T cell receptor beta chains were sequenced from one sample in a study of blood T cells in healthy people across ages. The second PCR ran about 6 to 12 cycles with a sample-barcoded 5' primer and J-beta primers. A single record per CDR3 protein comes from TCRdb applying MiXCR to the 5' RACE reads. This sample has about 640,000 distinct CDR3 sequences, with 58% found just once. Sequencing input: blood. The receptors shown here come from a man aged 60 to 69 in good health.

The J gene is TRBJ1-4, the V gene TRBV2; D may be TRBD1 (6 bases). The germline V and J ends were trimmed by 11 bases and 7 bases, with 17 bases remaining between them. CDR1 and CDR2 from the germline V gene are SNHLY and FYNNEI. This CDR3 comprises 13 residues. CDR3 in DNA: TGTGCCGGCACAGGGATTTTAGGTGAAAAACTGTTTTTT. It specifies CAGTGILGEKLFF.

The chain combines TRBV20-1 with TRBJ2-1; D gene uncertain. This CDR3 comprises 17 residues. Trimming removed 5 bases from V and 0 bases from J, with 20 bases in between. Per germline, CDR1 DFQATT and CDR2 SNEGSKA (reference sequence). DNA of the CDR3: TGCAGTGCTCCTATCCTTCAGGATCAGAGCTCCTACAATGAGCAGTTCTTC. Amino acids: CSAPILQDQSSYNEQFF.

The V gene is TRBV2, the J gene TRBJ1-4; D might be TRBD1 (5 bases). Trimming took off 6 bases at V and 6 bases at J, with 17 bases between the two ends. CDR3 length equals 15 residues. Looked up from germline, CDR1 is SNHLY and CDR2 is FYNNEI. CDR3 DNA sequence: TGTGCCAGCAGCCGGGGCGGCCAGGCCGATGAAAAACTGTTTTTT. Protein: CASSRGGQADEKLFF.

This clonotype was found many times. The chain is built from TRBV3-1 and TRBJ2-4; 9 bases align to TRBD1. V lost 2 bases, J lost 8 bases, and 4 bases stayed unmatched. Germline-derived CDR1 and CDR2 are LGHDT and YNNKEL (reference sequence). The CDR3 spans 14 residues. The chain's CDR3 is CASSQRDREDIQYF. Here the CDR3 DNA reads TGTGCCAGCAGCCAAAGGGACAGGGAAGACATTCAGTACTTC. Together with reference TRBV3-1 and TRBJ2-4, the CDR3 gives the full variable domain: DTAVSQTPKYLVTQMGNDKSIKCEQNLGHDTMYWYKQDSKKFLKIMFSYNNKELIINETVPNRFSPKSPDKAHLNLHINSLELGDSAVYFCASSQRDREDIQYFGAGTRLSVL.

The chain uses TRBV27 and TRBJ1-6; D remains ambiguous. Trimming left V 2 bases short and J 8 bases short, with 19 bases between. This CDR3 comprises 17 residues. Germline-derived CDR1 and CDR2 are MNHEY and SMNVEV (reference sequence). The CDR3 loop reads CASSLRRPGSGDSPLHF. CDR3 nucleotides: TGTGCCAGCAGTTTAAGGCGCCCGGGAAGCGGTGATTCACCCCTCCACTTT.

This clonotype was detected only a few times. The rearrangement joins TRBV12-3 or TRBV12-4 to TRBJ2-4; possibly TRBD2 for D (5 bases). The CDR3 loop spans 17 amino acids. Deletions cut 3 bases from V and 0 bases from J, with 15 bases between. CDR3 sequence reads: CASSLRHLALAKNIQYF. The CDR3 region has the DNA TGTGCCAGCAGTTTGAGGCACCTAGCTCTAGCCAAAAACATTCAGTACTTC.

The chain is built from TRBV4-2 and TRBJ2-5; 7 positions match TRBD2. The V segment lost 1 base and the J segment 1 base; nucleotides outside the gene matches: 6. Germline V gene lookup returns CDR1 LGHNA and CDR2 YNFKEQ. There are 16 residues in the CDR3. CDR3 in amino acids: CASSQASGPFQETQYF. The DNA for the CDR3 is TGTGCCAGCAGCCAAGCTAGCGGACCGTTCCAAGAGACCCAGTACTTC.

This rearrangement joins TRBV7-9 to TRBJ2-7; D gene unclear. The better agreement between TRBJ2-5 and the DNA end casts doubt on the J call. The CDR3 is made up of 12 amino acids. In germline, CDR1 is SEHNR, CDR2 FQNEAQ (reference sequence). CDR3 residues: CASSCPPGTQYF. DNA of the CDR3: TGTGCCAGCAGTTGCCCCCCGGGGACCCAGTACTTC.

The rearrangement joins TRBV11-2 to TRBJ2-7; D gene unclear. Germline CDR1 SGHAT, CDR2 FQNNGV. This CDR3 comprises 14 residues. V was cut by 3 bases and J by 0 bases, with 9 bases left in between. Here the CDR3 reads CASSFNRPSYEQYF. In DNA form, the CDR3 reads TGTGCCAGCAGCTTCAATCGTCCCTCCTACGAGCAGTACTTC.